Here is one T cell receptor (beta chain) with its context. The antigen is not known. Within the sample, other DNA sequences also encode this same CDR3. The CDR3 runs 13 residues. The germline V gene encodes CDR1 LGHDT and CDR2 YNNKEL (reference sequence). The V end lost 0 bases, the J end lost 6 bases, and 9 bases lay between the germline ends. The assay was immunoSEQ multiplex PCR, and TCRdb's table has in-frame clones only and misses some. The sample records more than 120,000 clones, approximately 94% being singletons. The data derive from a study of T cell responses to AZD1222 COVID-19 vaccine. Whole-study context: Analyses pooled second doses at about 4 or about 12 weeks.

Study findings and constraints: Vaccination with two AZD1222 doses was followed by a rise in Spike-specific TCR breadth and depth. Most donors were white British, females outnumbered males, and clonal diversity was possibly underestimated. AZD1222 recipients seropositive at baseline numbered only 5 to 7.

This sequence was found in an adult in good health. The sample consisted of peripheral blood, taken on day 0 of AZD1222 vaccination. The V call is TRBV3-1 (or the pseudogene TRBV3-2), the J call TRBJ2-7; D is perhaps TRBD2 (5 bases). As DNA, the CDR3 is TGTGCCAGCAGCCAAGATTTGAGGGTCGAGCAGTACTTC. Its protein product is CASSQDLRVEQYF.